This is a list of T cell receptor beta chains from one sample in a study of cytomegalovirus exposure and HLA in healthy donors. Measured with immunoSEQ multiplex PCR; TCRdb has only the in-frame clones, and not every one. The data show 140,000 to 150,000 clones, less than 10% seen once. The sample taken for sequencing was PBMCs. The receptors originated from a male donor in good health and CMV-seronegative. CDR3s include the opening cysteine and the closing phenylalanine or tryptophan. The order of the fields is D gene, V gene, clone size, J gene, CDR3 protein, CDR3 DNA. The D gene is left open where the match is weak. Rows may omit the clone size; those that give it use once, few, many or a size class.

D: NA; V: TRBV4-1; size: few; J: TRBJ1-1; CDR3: CASSPRQVTNTEAFF; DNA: TGCGCCAGCAGCCCGAGACAGGTGACTAACACTGAAGCTTTCTTT
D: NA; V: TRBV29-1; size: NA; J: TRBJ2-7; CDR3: CSVAPRGGSYEQYF; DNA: TGCAGCGTTGCCCCCAGGGGCGGGTCCTACGAGCAGTACTTC
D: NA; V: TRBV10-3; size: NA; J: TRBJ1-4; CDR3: CAISEQGWGTNEKLFF; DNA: TGTGCCATCAGTGAACAGGGATGGGGAACTAATGAAAAACTGTTTTTT
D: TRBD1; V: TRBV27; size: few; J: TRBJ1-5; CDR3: CASRPGQGDYSNQPQHF; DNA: TGTGCCAGCAGACCTGGACAGGGAGATTATAGCAATCAGCCCCAGCATTTT
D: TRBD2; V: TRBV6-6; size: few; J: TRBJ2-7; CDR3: CASSRSGGSGYEQYF; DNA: TGTGCCAGCAGCCGTTCGGGCGGGAGTGGATACGAGCAGTACTTC
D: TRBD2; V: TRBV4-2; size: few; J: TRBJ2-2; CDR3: CASSQSLAGGAGELFF; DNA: TGTGCCAGCAGCCAGTCCCTAGCGGGAGGGGCGGGGGAGCTGTTTTTT
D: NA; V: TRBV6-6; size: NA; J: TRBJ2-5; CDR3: CASSSEGETQYF; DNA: TGTGCCAGCAGTTCTGAGGGAGAGACCCAGTACTTC
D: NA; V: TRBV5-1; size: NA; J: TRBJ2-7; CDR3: CASSLARPYEQYF; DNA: TGCGCCAGCAGCTTGGCCAGGCCCTACGAGCAGTACTTC
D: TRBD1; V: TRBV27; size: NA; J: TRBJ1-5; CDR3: CASSRGTGIQPQHF; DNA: TGTGCCAGCAGCCGGGGGACAGGGATTCAGCCCCAGCATTTT
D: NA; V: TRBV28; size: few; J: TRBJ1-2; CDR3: CASSFRVWDGYTF; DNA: TGTGCCAGCAGCTTCAGGGTCTGGGATGGCTACACCTTC
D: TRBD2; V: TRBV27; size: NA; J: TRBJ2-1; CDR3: CASSSSGTNNEQFF; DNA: TGTGCCAGCAGTTCTAGCGGGACTAACAATGAGCAGTTCTTC
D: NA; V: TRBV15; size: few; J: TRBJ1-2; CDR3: CATSPQGTQYYGYTF; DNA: TGTGCCACCAGCCCACAGGGTACCCAGTACTATGGCTACACCTTC
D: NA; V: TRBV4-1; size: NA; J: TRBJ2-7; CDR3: CASSPLLRRGKAYEQYF; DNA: TGCGCCAGCAGCCCCCTCCTCCGGAGGGGCAAAGCCTACGAGCAGTACTTC
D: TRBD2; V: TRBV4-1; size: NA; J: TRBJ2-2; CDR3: CASSHIGLAVNTGELFF; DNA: TGCGCCAGCAGCCACATCGGACTAGCGGTGAACACCGGGGAGCTGTTTTTT
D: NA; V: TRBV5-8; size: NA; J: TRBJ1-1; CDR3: CASSLAVGFNTEAFF; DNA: TGTGCCAGCAGCTTGGCGGTGGGCTTTAACACTGAAGCTTTCTTT
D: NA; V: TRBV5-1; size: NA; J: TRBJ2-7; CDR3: CASSVLGDNHEQYF; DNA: TGCGCCAGCAGCGTACTCGGGGACAACCACGAGCAGTACTTC